This T cell receptor beta chain came from a study of blood T cell repertoires in COVID-19. Study information: Some COVID-19 samples were acute and others convalescent; all came from the United States, Italy and Spain. The cDNA or gDNA used as material had been derived from T cells, B-cell-depleted T cells, or PBMCs.

Sequencing was performed with immunoSEQ multiplex PCR; in TCRdb, only in-frame clones are kept and a portion is missing. This table has roughly 34,000 clones, around 87% appearing once. There are 16 residues in the CDR3. Trimming removed 0 bases from V and 4 bases from J, with 15 bases in between. Germline CDR1 LGHDT, CDR2 YNNKEL (reference sequence). The material sequenced was peripheral blood. This sequence was found in a man in his 60s with active COVID-19. The rearrangement uses TRBV3-1 (or the pseudogene TRBV3-2) and TRBJ2-5, with D maybe TRBD2 (7 bases). The CDR3 sequence: CASSQEIGGRGETQYF. The CDR3, as DNA: TGTGCCAGCAGCCAAGAGATCGGGGGGCGCGGAGAGACCCAGTACTTC.